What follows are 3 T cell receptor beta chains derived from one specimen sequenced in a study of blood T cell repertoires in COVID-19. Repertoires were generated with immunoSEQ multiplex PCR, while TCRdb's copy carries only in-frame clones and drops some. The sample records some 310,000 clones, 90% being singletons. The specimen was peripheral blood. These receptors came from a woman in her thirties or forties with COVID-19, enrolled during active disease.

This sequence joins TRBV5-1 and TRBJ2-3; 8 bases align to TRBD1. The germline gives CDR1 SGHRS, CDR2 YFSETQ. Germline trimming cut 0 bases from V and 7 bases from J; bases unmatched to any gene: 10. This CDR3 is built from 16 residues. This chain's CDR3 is CASSLGPDRVSNTQYF. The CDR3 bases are TGCGCCAGCAGCTTGGGACCGGACAGGGTGTCAAATACGCAGTATTTT.

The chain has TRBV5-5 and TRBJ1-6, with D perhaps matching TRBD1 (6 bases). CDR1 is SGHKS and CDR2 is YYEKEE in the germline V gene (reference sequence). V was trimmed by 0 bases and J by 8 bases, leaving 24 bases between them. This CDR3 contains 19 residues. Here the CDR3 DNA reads TGTGCCAGCAGCTTGGATCGCCAGGGGCCCTCACTTCCCTATTCACCCCTCCACTTT. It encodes CASSLDRQGPSLPYSPLHF.

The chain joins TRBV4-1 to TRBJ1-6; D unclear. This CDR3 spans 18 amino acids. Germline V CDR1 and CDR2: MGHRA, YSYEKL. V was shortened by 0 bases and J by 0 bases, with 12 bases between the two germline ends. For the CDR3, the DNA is TGCGCCAGCAGCCAAGAATCTTTAAGGAGCTCCTATAATTCACCCCTCCACTTT. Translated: CASSQESLRSSYNSPLHF.